This T cell receptor beta chain originates from a study of early T cells in non-severe SARS-CoV-2 infection. Study-wide context: Chains were unpaired, as sequencing was done on bulk RNA from unsorted whole blood.

The study's findings and limits: Using VDJdb, the matching emphasized anti-spike CD8 responses while missing private and CD4 specificities.

Individual cDNA molecules were tagged with unique molecular identifiers, the study reported. TCRdb reprocessed the 5' RACE reads via MiXCR and lists one record per CDR3 protein. This table has some 61,000 distinct CDR3 sequences, 8.7% appearing once. Trimming cost V 2 bases and J 0 bases, with 7 bases left between them. Germline V CDR1 and CDR2: SGHRS, YFSETQ. CDR3 length: 14 amino acids. As to this clonotype: The antigen is undetermined.

The sequences come from whole blood, collected at baseline. V usage is TRBV5-1 and J usage is TRBJ2-3, with D uncertain. The source is an adult who was a healthcare worker with PCR-confirmed SARS-CoV-2 infection or an uninfected control (not recorded which). The CDR3 loop reads CASSFLTSTDTQYF. The CDR3 DNA reads as TGCGCCAGCAGCTTCCTGACTAGCACAGATACGCAGTATTTT.